This T cell receptor beta chain came from a study of regulatory T cells in long-lasting Graves disease. Both iRepertoire HTBI primers and Arm-PCR of CDR3 regions were used to build the TCR beta libraries. TCRdb passed the multiplex PCR reads through MiXCR, listing each CDR3 protein once. Counted here are hundreds of thousands of distinct CDR3 sequences, around 15% occurring once; the ten biggest clones make up more than 10%. Time point reported: newly diagnosed GD, antithyroid drugs for less than 3 months. Construction of the TCR library relied on RNA isolated from PBMCs. This clonotype was observed at least ten times. The CDR3 has 14 amino acids. Germline V CDR1 and CDR2: MNHEY, SMNVEV (reference sequence). Trimming left V 6 bases short and J 6 bases short, with 18 bases between. This sample also belongs to another study, concerning T cells in Graves' hyperthyroidism and ophthalmopathy.

The J gene is TRBJ2-7, the V gene TRBV27; D is possibly TRBD1 (8 bases). Sequencing was performed on peripheral blood mononuclear cells (PBMCs), taken at new diagnosis, from a patient treated with antithyroid drugs. The receptor comes from a man between 18 and 35 years old with Graves disease. The CDR3 loop reads CASRPGQGGVEQYF. In nucleotides, the CDR3 is TGTGCCAGCAGACCAGGACAGGGAGGGGTCGAGCAGTACTTC.